This T cell receptor beta chain is drawn from a study of T cell responses to AZD1222 COVID-19 vaccine. Study-wide results and limits: Possibly, clonal diversity was underestimated; donors were largely white British and included more females. Baseline serostatus was positive in only a handful of AZD1222 recipients. Repertoires were collected only later (after the peak T cell response had occurred). Elevations in Spike-specific TCR breadth and depth followed administration of two AZD1222 doses.

The assay was immunoSEQ multiplex PCR, and TCRdb's table has in-frame clones only and misses some. Among about 120,000 clones listed, 70% to 90% were seen once. Germline V gene data show CDR1 as SGHTA and CDR2 as FQGTGA. V lost 5 bases, J lost 4 bases, and 17 bases lay in between. This CDR3 spans 15 amino acids. This clone has just one count. Its antigen is unidentified. The material sequenced was peripheral blood, taken on day 0 of AZD1222 vaccination. This clonotype was obtained from an adult in good health. The chain recombines TRBV7-3 with TRBJ1-1; possible D gene TRBD1, 5 bases. CDR3 sequence reads: CASSLTGVSTTEAFF. Written as DNA, the CDR3 is TGTGCCAGCAGCCTGACGGGGGTGTCGACCACTGAAGCTTTCTTT.